Sequencing of this T cell receptor beta chain was carried out in a study of regulatory and conventional T cells in RAG deficiency. Germline V gene lookup returns CDR1 SGHRS and CDR2 YFSETQ. The CDR3 has 17 residues. V gave up 0 bases and J gave up 4 bases, with 19 bases separating them. The protocol was immunoSEQ multiplex PCR, while the TCRdb copy is restricted to in-frame clones and leaves out a portion. The profile shows about 50,000 clones, 90% of them singletons. Genomic DNA came from blood conventional CD4+ T cells gated CD25-low CD127-high. Concerning this clone itself: Its matching antigen is unknown.

Study-wide points: Omenn patients showed >75% Treg-Tconv overlap and shorter CDR3 lengths.

These same data were also listed under a study on regulatory T cells. That paper notes: Amplification used 52 TRBV primers and 13 TRBJ primers.

The sequenced material came from CD4+ effector T cells sorted from blood. The chain couples TRBV5-1 to TRBJ1-1; the D gene is possibly TRBD1 (6 bases). The clonotype originates from a human donor in good health. CDR3: CASSLETLTGRGTEAFF. CDR3 bases: TGCGCCAGCAGCTTGGAGACACTTACAGGGCGGGGCACTGAAGCTTTCTTT. Supplemented by reference TRBV5-1 and TRBJ1-1, the full variable domain reads KAGVTQTPRYLIKTRGQQVTLSCSPISGHRSVSWYQQTPGQGLQFLFEYFSETQRNKGNFPGRFSGRQFSNSRSEMNVSTLELGDSALYLCASSLETLTGRGTEAFFGQGTRLTVV.